In its sample, the clone carrying this T cell receptor beta chain was seen many times. The antigen is undetermined. The data originate from a study of identical twins. Findings of the study overall: Researchers reported weaker excess twin sharing in beta out-of-frame sequences. Compared with models, monozygotic twins showed more out-of-frame TCR alpha sharing.

Unique molecular identifiers were present on cDNA, and template switching added a universal primer site. TCRdb processed the 5' RACE reads anew with MiXCR; each CDR3 protein has one entry. The table lists 310,000 or so distinct CDR3 sequences, more than 6.5% of them singletons. The germline V gene encodes CDR1 SGHVS and CDR2 FQNEAQ. The trim removed 5 bases at V and 13 bases at J, leaving 7 bases unmatched. CDR3 length: 12 amino acids. Another study also made use of these data, one on yellow fever vaccine responses in identical twins. As that report states: It has been reported that, in twins, the vaccine T cell response seemed partly convergent and partly personalized.

The clonotype was recovered from a woman between 18 and 29 years old in good health. The chain carries TRBV7-8 and TRBJ2-1; 8 nucleotides line up with TRBD2. The sequencing input was memory (CD45RO+) T cells sorted from blood. The CDR3 DNA follows: TGTGCCAGCAGCGCCCTGGCGGGAGGACAGTTCTTC. This codes for CASSALAGGQFF.